This section outlines one T cell receptor beta chain sequence together with its context. Its antigen is undetermined. CDR3 length: 11 amino acids. The V gene lost 1 base and the J gene lost 10 bases, with 9 bases spanning the gap. Germline CDR1 DFQATT, CDR2 SNEGSKA (reference sequence). The record originates from a study of CD4 T cells in relation to SARS-CoV-2 and coronaviruses. Before the COVID-19 pandemic, during about 2010-2018, CD4+ T cells were taken from unexposed donors. The cells were cultured for about ten days before CD4+ T cells were isolated. The repertoire was sequenced with immunoSEQ multiplex PCR; TCRdb's copy has only in-frame clones and lacks some. Found here are approximately 24,000 clones, under 80% of them singletons; the top ten hold around an eighth.

Sequencing was performed on CD4+ T cells from PBMCs, cultured in vitro. This clonotype was sampled from a human donor in good health. This sequence joins TRBV20-1 and TRBJ2-3; D is possibly TRBD1 or TRBD2 (5 bases each). DNA for the CDR3: TGCAGTGCTAGAGGGGGGTCTGCGCAGTATTTT. This encodes CSARGGSAQYF.